This is a list of T cell receptor beta chains from one sample in a study of blood T cells in healthy people across ages. TCRdb processed the 5' RACE reads anew with MiXCR; each CDR3 protein has one entry. Among around 1,900,000 distinct CDR3 sequences listed, 39% were seen once. The source material was blood. The receptor set was obtained from a human donor in good health. The CDR3 runs from the conserved cysteine through the conserved F or W. The D gene is left open where the match is weak. Where a row states a size, it is once, few, many or the class of an expanded clone; other rows omit it.

>.|.|TRBV28|TRBJ2-7
CASKGPRFYEQYF
TGTGCCAGCAAGGGGCCCAGGTTCTACGAGCAGTACTTC
>once|TRBD1|TRBV20-1|TRBJ2-7
CSARDRQGTYVEYF
TGCAGTGCTAGAGACAGACAGGGTACCTACGTGGAGTACTTC
>few|.|TRBV5-1|TRBJ1-2
CASSLTEGILGYTF
TGCGCCAGCAGCCTGACCGAGGGGATTCTTGGCTACACCTTC
>.|TRBD1|TRBV6-5|TRBJ1-4
CASSYSWTGGGEKLFF
TGTGCCAGCAGCTACTCATGGACAGGGGGAGGCGAAAAACTGTTTTTT
>few|TRBD1|TRBV18|TRBJ2-1
CASSPVPGTGGVNEQFF
TGTGCCAGCTCACCGGTCCCCGGGACAGGGGGAGTCAATGAGCAGTTCTTC
>few|.|TRBV28|TRBJ2-7
CASSPPDRRGNEQYF
TGTGCCAGCAGTCCGCCGGACCGCCGAGGGAACGAGCAGTACTTC
>.|.|TRBV12-3/TRBV12-4|TRBJ1-2
CASSSAGVMGYGYTF
TGTGCCAGCAGTTCAGCAGGGGTAATGGGGTATGGCTACACCTTC
>few|.|TRBV29-1|TRBJ2-1
CGVTPRASYNEQFF
TGCGGCGTTACCCCACGGGCCTCCTACAATGAGCAGTTCTTC
>few|.|TRBV20-1|TRBJ1-1
CSARREELNTEAFF
TGCAGTGCTAGAAGGGAGGAATTGAACACTGAAGCTTTCTTT
>.|.|TRBV5-1|TRBJ1-6
CASSWNPSNSPLHF
TGCGCCAGCAGCTGGAACCCCTCCAATTCACCCCTCCACTTT
>.|.|TRBV7-2|TRBJ1-1
CASRLRRTNTEAFF
TGTGCCAGCAGACTAAGGAGAACGAACACTGAGGCTTTCTTT
>.|TRBD1|TRBV6-6|TRBJ2-1
CASRTGTGGNEQFF
TGTGCCAGCAGAACCGGGACAGGGGGCAATGAGCAGTTCTTC
>once|.|TRBV20-1|TRBJ2-2
CSARKTADGELFF
TGCAGTGCTAGAAAGACAGCTGACGGGGAGCTGTTTTTT
>.|.|TRBV7-9|TRBJ2-7
CASSLVRGAPEQYF
TGTGCCAGCAGCTTAGTGAGGGGCGCCCCCGAGCAGTACTTC
>few|.|TRBV6-2/TRBV6-3|TRBJ2-1
CASKRDSLSYNEQFF
TGTGCCAGCAAGCGGGACAGCCTATCCTACAATGAGCAGTTCTTC
>.|TRBD1|TRBV4-3|TRBJ1-2
CASSQDPQGKDGYTF
TGCGCCAGCAGCCAAGATCCACAGGGGAAGGATGGCTACACCTTC
>few|TRBD1|TRBV29-1|TRBJ2-3
CGVRRQGVRDTQYF
TGCGGCGTACGTCGACAGGGAGTGAGGGATACGCAGTATTTT
>.|.|TRBV7-9|TRBJ2-3
CASSLVWGQDTQYF
TGTGCCAGCAGCTTAGTATGGGGGCAAGATACGCAGTATTTT
>.|TRBD2|TRBV4-2|TRBJ2-1
CASSYTRGVADNEQFF
TGTGCCAGCAGTTACACACGGGGGGTCGCTGACAATGAGCAGTTCTTC
>.|.|TRBV7-2|TRBJ2-7
CASMRNGGGSYEQYF
TGTGCCAGCATGAGGAACGGGGGTGGGTCCTACGAGCAGTACTTC
>.|.|TRBV28|TRBJ2-7
CASSLSSGPPRSYEQYF
TGTGCCAGCAGTTTATCCTCGGGACCTCCTCGATCCTACGAGCAGTACTTC
>.|.|TRBV20-1|TRBJ1-5
CSARDPSWGNQPQHF
TGCAGTGCTAGGGACCCTTCTTGGGGCAATCAGCCCCAGCATTTT
>once|.|TRBV18|TRBJ1-2
CTSSPGAENYGYTF
TGTACCAGCTCACCGGGGGCGGAGAACTATGGCTACACCTTC
>.|TRBD1|TRBV20-1|TRBJ1-2
CSARGLGQGRASNGYTF
TGCAGTGCCCGGGGCCTCGGACAGGGAAGGGCGAGTAATGGCTACACCTTC
>few|.|TRBV5-1|TRBJ2-7
CASSATAGVTPYEQYF
TGCGCCAGCAGCGCCACAGCCGGGGTTACCCCCTACGAGCAGTACTTC
>.|.|TRBV7-9|TRBJ2-5
CASSLARRLTQETQYF
TGTGCCAGCAGCTTAGCGCGCCGATTGACCCAAGAGACCCAGTACTTC
>.|.|TRBV3-1|TRBJ2-5
CASSQDFTRETQYF
TGTGCCAGCAGCCAAGATTTCACACGGGAGACCCAGTACTTC
>.|TRBD1|TRBV6-5|TRBJ1-1
CASSTTGFGAEAFF
TGTGCCAGCAGTACGACAGGGTTTGGGGCTGAAGCTTTCTTT
>.|TRBD1|TRBV29-1|TRBJ2-2
CSTTGQGPGELFF
TGCAGCACAACGGGACAGGGCCCCGGGGAGCTGTTTTTT
>few|.|TRBV6-6|TRBJ2-4
CASSYGMAKNIQYF
TGTGCCAGCAGTTACGGGATGGCCAAAAACATTCAGTACTTC
>.|TRBD1|TRBV29-1|TRBJ1-2
CSVVIHSGTDYGYTF
TGCAGCGTTGTCATACACTCCGGGACAGATTATGGCTACACCTTC
>.|.|TRBV20-1|TRBJ1-2
CSARQEPYGYTF
TGCAGTGCTCGTCAGGAACCTTATGGTTACACCTTC
>.|.|TRBV21-1|TRBJ2-7
CASSKEDMTYEQYF
TGTGCCAGCAGCAAAGAGGACATGACATACGAGCAGTACTTC
>.|.|TRBV2|TRBJ1-1
CASRAFGGTEAFF
TGTGCCAGCAGGGCCTTTGGGGGCACTGAAGCTTTCTTT
>.|.|TRBV5-6|TRBJ2-7
CASSIPGAHTYEQYF
TGTGCCAGCAGTATTCCCGGTGCGCACACCTACGAGCAGTACTTC
>.|.|TRBV9|TRBJ1-5
CASSVEGTRHQPQHF
TGTGCCAGCAGCGTAGAAGGGACAAGGCATCAGCCCCAGCATTTT
>.|.|TRBV7-2|TRBJ2-3
CASSLVMDYTDTQYF
TGTGCCAGCAGCTTAGTAATGGACTACACAGATACGCAGTATTTT
>few|TRBD2|TRBV6-5|TRBJ2-1
CASSYETSGGKQFF
TGTGCCAGCAGTTACGAGACTAGCGGGGGTAAGCAGTTCTTC
>.|TRBD1|TRBV7-2|TRBJ1-1
CASSLEEYRGTNTEAFF
TGTGCCAGCAGCTTAGAGGAGTACAGGGGGACGAACACTGAAGCTTTCTTT
>.|.|TRBV7-2|TRBJ2-1
CANSPPSYDNEQFF
TGTGCCAACAGCCCCCCCTCATATGACAATGAGCAGTTCTTC